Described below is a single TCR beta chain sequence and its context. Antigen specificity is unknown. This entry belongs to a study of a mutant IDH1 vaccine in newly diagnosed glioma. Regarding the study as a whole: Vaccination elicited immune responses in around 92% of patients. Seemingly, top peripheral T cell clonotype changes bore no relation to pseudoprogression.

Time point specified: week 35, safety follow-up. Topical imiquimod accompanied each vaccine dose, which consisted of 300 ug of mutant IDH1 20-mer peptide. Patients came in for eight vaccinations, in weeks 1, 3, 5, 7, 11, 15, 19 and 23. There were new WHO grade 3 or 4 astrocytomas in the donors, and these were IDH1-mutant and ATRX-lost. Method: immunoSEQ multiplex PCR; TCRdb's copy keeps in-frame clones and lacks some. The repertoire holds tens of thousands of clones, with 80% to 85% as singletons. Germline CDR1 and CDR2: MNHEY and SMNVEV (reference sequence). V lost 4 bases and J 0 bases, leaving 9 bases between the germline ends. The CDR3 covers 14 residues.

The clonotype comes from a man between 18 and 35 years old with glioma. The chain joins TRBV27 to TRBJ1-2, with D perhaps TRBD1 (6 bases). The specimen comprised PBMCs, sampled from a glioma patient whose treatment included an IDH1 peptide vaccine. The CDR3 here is CASSSPGANYGYTF. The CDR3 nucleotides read TGTGCCAGCAGTTCCCCAGGGGCTAACTATGGCTACACCTTC.